The 30 T cell receptor beta chains below come from one sample, sequenced in a study of shared clonotypes between healthy human individuals (dated by TCRdb to about 2020). The library came from the immunoSEQ multiplex PCR assay. The table was pulled from immuneACCESS by TCRdb, which kept in-frame rearrangements only. Such tables lose some clones; where checked, under half of the loss comes from unresolved V genes, and the rest has no known cause. The sample records a few million clones, about 92% of which are singletons. About 0.13% of the sample belongs to the ten largest clones. Sequenced: naive CD4+ T cells sorted from blood. What the cell subset or site label conveys for this sample: CD45RA+ positively selected. The receptors originated from a man younger than 30 in good health.

The V and J genes are TRBV6-1 and TRBJ2-1; D not resolved. Per the germline V gene, CDR1 is MNHNS and CDR2 is SASEGT. With 0 bases removed from V and 2 bases from J, the gap between germline ends came to 11 bases. The CDR3 runs to 16 residues. CDR3 nucleotide sequence: TGTGCCAGCAGTGAAGCGACCGACGAACCCTACAATGAGCAGTTCTTC. Residues: CASSEATDEPYNEQFF.

This clone was seen a single time. The chain has TRBV30 and TRBJ1-6; 8 nucleotides line up with TRBD1. Germline V gives CDR1 GTSNPN, CDR2 SVGIG (reference sequence). This CDR3 contains 12 residues. The V segment lost 5 bases and the J segment 10 bases; nucleotides outside the gene matches: 4. CDR3 nucleotides: TGTGCCTGGGGGACAGGTCCCTCACCCCTCCACTTT. Translating it yields CAWGTGPSPLHF.

V usage is TRBV2 and J usage is TRBJ2-7, with 9 bases aligning to TRBD2. The junction had 8 bases not matched to a gene; V was cut back by 4 bases and J by 4 bases. This CDR3 has 15 amino acids. Germline lookup yields CDR1 SNHLY and CDR2 FYNNEI. The CDR3 loop is CASSGDLAGIYEQYF. CDR3 DNA sequence: TGTGCCAGCAGTGGGGACCTAGCGGGGATTTACGAGCAGTACTTC.

This clone was seen only a few times. Within the sample, other DNA sequences also encode this same CDR3. The rearrangement uses TRBV30 and TRBJ1-5; 9 positions agree with TRBD1. The CDR3 totals 13 residues. Germline CDR1 and CDR2: GTSNPN and SVGIG (reference sequence). Trimming cost V 0 bases and J 7 bases; bases outside gene matches: 1. CDR3 DNA: TGTGCCTGGAGTGTACAGGGGGCACAGCCCCAGCATTTT. This gives the protein CAWSVQGAQPQHF.

J is TRBJ2-3 and V is TRBV5-4; 8 bases agree with TRBD2. Per the germline V gene, CDR1 is SGHNT and CDR2 is YYREEE (reference sequence). The CDR3 length is 16 residues. The V segment lost 0 bases and the J segment 2 bases; nucleotides outside the gene matches: 5. The CDR3 DNA reads TGTGCCAGCAGCTTGGTCGCGGGGGGACTCACAGATACGCAGTATTTT. This translates into CASSLVAGGLTDTQYF.

The genes are TRBV30 and TRBJ2-3; D is unclear. CDR1 GTSNPN and CDR2 SVGIG come from the germline V gene (reference sequence). The CDR3 has 14 residues. V was trimmed by 5 bases and J by 1 base, leaving 13 bases between them. DNA of the CDR3: TGTGCCTGGCTACATCCTGGGGGCACAGATACGCAGTATTTT. Its translation: CAWLHPGGTDTQYF.

V and J are TRBV6-6 and TRBJ2-1; 10 nucleotides line up with TRBD2. Germline V gene lookup returns CDR1 MNHNY and CDR2 SVGAGI (reference sequence). This CDR3 has 15 residues. Germline trimming cut 2 bases from V and 7 bases from J; bases unmatched to any gene: 5. The CDR3, as DNA: TGTGCCAGCAGTTACGCGGCTAGCGGGAGTAATGAGCAGTTCTTC. As protein: CASSYAASGSNEQFF.

On this clone itself: Other DNA sequences in the sample encode the same CDR3. This chain links TRBV7-2 with TRBJ2-7; 9 bases line up with TRBD2. V was clipped by 1 base and J by 1 base; unmatched bases: 2. CDR1 is SGHTA, CDR2 FQGNSA, per germline. This CDR3 is 15 amino acids long. The CDR3 sequence: CASSLVLAGSYEQYF. CDR3 coding DNA: TGTGCCAGCAGCTTAGTGCTAGCGGGATCCTACGAGCAGTACTTC.

V usage is TRBV19 and J usage is TRBJ2-5; D is unresolved. The CDR3 has 15 amino acids. Germline assignment: CDR1 LNHDA and CDR2 SQIVND (reference sequence). V lost 1 base and J 4 bases, leaving 13 bases between the germline ends. The CDR3, as DNA: TGTGCCAGTAGTATAGGACAAGGGTCAGGAGAGACCCAGTACTTC. Encoded protein: CASSIGQGSGETQYF. The complete variable domain, with remaining parts taken from reference TRBV19 and TRBJ2-5, reads DGGITQSPKYLFRKEGQNVTLSCEQNLNHDAMYWYRQDPGQGLRLIYYSQIVNDFQKGDIAEGYSVSREKKESFPLTVTSAQKNPTAFYLCASSIGQGSGETQYFGPGTRLLVL.

This chain connects TRBV7-6 to TRBJ2-2; tentatively, D is TRBD1 or TRBD2 (5 bases each). Germline V gives CDR1 SGHVS, CDR2 FNYEAQ. The CDR3 is made up of 17 amino acids. Trimming left V 1 base short and J 3 bases short, with 15 bases between. CDR3 sequence (DNA): TGTGCCAGCAGCTTAGTAGGGGAGACACACTACACCGGGGAGCTGTTTTTT. The encoded protein is CASSLVGETHYTGELFF.

The rearrangement joins TRBV7-9 to TRBJ2-4; tentative D call: TRBD2 (5 bases). CDR3 size: 15 residues. Germline lookup yields CDR1 SEHNR and CDR2 FQNEAQ (reference sequence). V was cut by 5 bases and J by 3 bases, with 14 bases left in between. DNA of the CDR3: TGTGCCAGCAGCCGAAACCAGGACTTCAAAAACATTCAGTACTTC. Residues: CASSRNQDFKNIQYF. The whole variable domain, filled in from reference TRBV7-9 and TRBJ2-4, reads DTGVSQNPRHKITKRGQNVTFRCDPISEHNRLYWYRQTLGQGPEFLTYFQNEAQLEKSRLLSDRFSAERPKGSFSTLEIQRTEQGDSAMYLCASSRNQDFKNIQYFGAGTRLSVL.

This rearrangement joins TRBV7-3 to TRBJ2-3; D remains unclear. Trimming removed 4 bases at V and 2 bases at J, with 7 bases between. The CDR3 consists of 13 residues. Germline values: CDR1 SGHTA, CDR2 FQGTGA. CDR3 bases: TGTGCCAGCAGCTCATTGGACACAGATACGCAGTATTTT. It codes for CASSSLDTDTQYF. Supplemented by reference TRBV7-3 and TRBJ2-3, the full variable domain reads GAGVSQTPSNKVTEKGKYVELRCDPISGHTALYWYRQSLGQGPEFLIYFQGTGAADDSGLPNDRFFAVRPEGSVSTLKIQRTERGDSAVYLCASSSLDTDTQYFGPGTRLTVL.

In DNA, the CDR3 is TGCGCCAGCAGCGGGGACAGGGGCCTGAGCTCCTACAATGAGCAGTTCTTC. Protein product: CASSGDRGLSSYNEQFF. The rearrangement links TRBV5-1 to TRBJ2-1; TRBD1 agrees at 10 bases. V shed 4 bases, J shed 0 bases, and the junction held 7 bases outside the gene matches. Germline CDR1 is SGHRS and CDR2 is YFSETQ. The CDR3 consists of 17 residues.

The chain couples TRBV19 to TRBJ1-5; TRBD1 matches at 9 bases. Per the germline V gene, CDR1 is LNHDA and CDR2 is SQIVND (reference sequence). The V and J ends lost 5 bases and 5 bases, in that order; junction bases with no gene match: 4. The CDR3 contains 14 residues. CDR3 coding DNA: TGTGCCAGTAGTGGGACAGGGAAGTATCAGCCCCAGCATTTT. Residues: CASSGTGKYQPQHF.

This chain connects TRBV5-1 to TRBJ2-2; 7 nucleotides align to TRBD2. The trim removed 4 bases at V and 1 base at J, leaving 4 bases unmatched. The germline gives CDR1 SGHRS, CDR2 YFSETQ. The CDR3 sequence is 15 residues long. The CDR3 here is CASSPGLKNTGELFF. CDR3 sequence (DNA): TGCGCCAGCAGCCCGGGACTAAAGAACACCGGGGAGCTGTTTTTT.

V is TRBV10-2 and J is TRBJ2-2; TRBD1 or TRBD2 may be the D gene (5 bases each). Germline V gene sequence: CDR1 WSHSY, CDR2 SAAADI. This CDR3 has 18 amino acids. The ends were cut back, 8 bases at V and 3 bases at J, with 25 bases in the middle. The CDR3 is CASCFLGPSWVDTGELFF. For the CDR3, the DNA is TGCGCCAGCTGCTTCCTGGGACCGTCTTGGGTGGACACCGGGGAGCTGTTTTTT.

The chain joins TRBV2 to TRBJ2-3, with 8 bases aligning to TRBD1. J gave up 5 bases and V 6 bases, and 7 bases lay outside the gene matches. The CDR3 is 14 residues long. The V gene's germline CDR1 is SNHLY and CDR2 FYNNEI. As DNA, the CDR3 is TGTGCCAGCAGGGCGGACAGGGTCGGAGATACGCAGTATTTT. Protein: CASRADRVGDTQYF.

This chain joins TRBV11-2 and TRBJ1-4; D gene ambiguous. The CDR3 has 14 amino acids. Per germline, CDR1 SGHAT and CDR2 FQNNGV. Trimming took off 5 bases at V and 11 bases at J, with 18 bases between the two ends. In nucleotides, the CDR3 is TGTGCCAGCAGCCGAAACCAGGCAAGAGGGAAACTGTTTTTT. Amino acid sequence: CASSRNQARGKLFF. Drawing the rest from reference TRBV11-2 and TRBJ1-4, the complete variable domain is EAGVAQSPRYKIIEKRQSVAFWCNPISGHATLYWYQQILGQGPKLLIQFQNNGVVDDSQLPKDRFSAERLKGVDSTLKIQPAKLEDSAVYLCASSRNQARGKLFFGSGTQLSVL.

The V gene is TRBV6-1, the J gene TRBJ2-1; 9 bases align to TRBD1. There are 14 residues in the CDR3. V dropped 10 bases and J dropped 5; count of bases not matched to a gene: 9. In germline, CDR1 is MNHNS, CDR2 SASEGT. In nucleotides, the CDR3 is TGTGCCATCGACCGGGACAGGGTCGACAATGAGCAGTTCTTC. Residues: CAIDRDRVDNEQFF.

The V call is TRBV12-5, the J call TRBJ2-3; possible D gene TRBD2, 7 bases. The CDR3 covers 15 residues. The V end lost 5 bases, the J end lost 0 bases, and 12 bases lay between the germline ends. Germline CDR1 and CDR2: LGHNT and FRNRAP. The CDR3 is CASGQRGGSTDTQYF. The DNA of the CDR3 is TGTGCTAGTGGTCAAAGGGGGGGCAGCACAGATACGCAGTATTTT.

This clone showed up just once. This chain joins TRBV4-3 and TRBJ1-2, with 10 bases fitting TRBD1. After removal of 2 bases from V and 4 bases from J, the junction contained 1 base not matched to a gene. This CDR3 is 14 amino acids long. CDR1 LGHNA and CDR2 YSLEER come from the germline V gene. CDR3 protein: CASSQRQGAYGYTF. DNA of the CDR3: TGCGCCAGCAGCCAACGACAGGGGGCCTATGGCTACACCTTC.

The chain has TRBV30 and TRBJ1-6; D is possibly TRBD1 (5 bases). The germline V and J ends were trimmed by 0 bases and 7 bases, with 10 bases remaining between them. Germline assignment: CDR1 GTSNPN and CDR2 SVGIG (reference sequence). The CDR3 length is 14 residues. The CDR3 bases are TGTGCCTGGAGTGTAGGGGTTCTCAATTCACCCCTCCACTTT. It specifies CAWSVGVLNSPLHF.

V is TRBV7-2 and J is TRBJ2-7, with unresolved D. V lost 1 base, J lost 3 bases, and 10 bases lay in between. Germline V lookup: CDR1 SGHTA, CDR2 FQGNSA. The CDR3 is made up of 14 amino acids. In nucleotides, the CDR3 is TGTGCCAGCAGCTTAGACTCCCTCAGCTACGAGCAGTACTTC. It specifies CASSLDSLSYEQYF.

This clone was counted only a few times. The chain couples TRBV4-2 to TRBJ1-1; the match to TRBD1 covers 9 bases. The J segment lost 11 bases and the V segment lost 1 base, leaving 5 bases of the junction unmatched. The V gene's germline CDR1 is LGHNA and CDR2 YNFKEQ. The CDR3 totals 13 residues. Here the CDR3 DNA reads TGTGCCAGCAGCCAAGTCGACAGGGGGTTCGCTTTCTTT. Protein: CASSQVDRGFAFF.

The rearrangement uses TRBV9 and TRBJ1-5, with 9 bases lining up with TRBD1. CDR1 SGDLS and CDR2 YYNGEE come from the germline V gene. The CDR3 has 15 amino acids. Unmatched junction bases numbered 8, after V lost 3 bases and J lost 7 bases. CDR3 loop: CASSGTGEVGQPQHF. In nucleotides, the CDR3 is TGTGCCAGCAGCGGGACAGGGGAAGTGGGGCAGCCCCAGCATTTT.

The chain joins TRBV4-1 to TRBJ2-7, with D hard to call. Deletions cut 0 bases from V and 3 bases from J, with 12 bases between. The germline V gene has CDR1 MGHRA and CDR2 YSYEKL. The CDR3 contains 15 residues. Written as DNA, the CDR3 is TGCGCCAGCAGCCAAGATAGAGTCAGAGGCTACGAGCAGTACTTC. Protein sequence: CASSQDRVRGYEQYF.

The chain uses TRBV14 and TRBJ1-3, with D uncertain. The germline gives CDR1 SGHDN, CDR2 FVKESK. The CDR3 contains 15 residues. V lost 2 bases and J 0 bases, leaving 8 bases between the germline ends. CDR3 region: CASSQMIFSGNTIYF. In DNA, the CDR3 is TGTGCCAGCAGCCAAATGATTTTCTCTGGAAACACCATATATTTT.

J is TRBJ2-3 and V is TRBV5-1; no definite D call. Germline CDR1 SGHRS, CDR2 YFSETQ. The length of the CDR3 is 14 residues. V was pared by 4 bases and J by 6 bases, with 15 bases between. This CDR3 reads CASSPAGPPDTQYF. The DNA for the CDR3 is TGCGCCAGCAGCCCCGCCGGGCCCCCCGATACGCAGTATTTT.

J is TRBJ2-6 and V is TRBV10-3; D remains ambiguous. Germline V gives CDR1 ENHRY, CDR2 SYGVKD. CDR3 length: 12 amino acids. Between the trimmed V and J ends, which lost 10 bases and 1 base, there was a span of 5 bases. As DNA, the CDR3 is TGTGCCAGTTATTCTGGGGCCAACGTCCTGACTTTC. Its protein is CASYSGANVLTF.

This chain connects TRBV19 to TRBJ2-3; 10 bases are a match to TRBD2. This CDR3 contains 14 residues. V was pared by 3 bases and J by 5 bases, with 2 bases of the junction left unmatched. Looked up from germline, CDR1 is LNHDA and CDR2 is SQIVND (reference sequence). CDR3 in amino acids: CASSILAGVDTQYF. CDR3 DNA: TGTGCCAGTAGTATCCTAGCGGGAGTAGATACGCAGTATTTT.